The source of this T cell receptor beta chain is a study of identical twins. This clonotype was seen ten or more times. The antigen is undetermined. Germline loops: CDR1 SGHVS, CDR2 FQNEAQ. The V and J ends lost 5 bases and 0 bases, in that order; junction bases with no gene match: 5. The CDR3 spans 16 residues. TCRdb reprocessed the 5' RACE reads with MiXCR, giving one entry per CDR3 protein. The sample lists about 200,000 distinct CDR3 sequences, 5.5% to 7.5% occurring once. Study findings and constraints: In monozygotic twins, models underestimated the sharing of out-of-frame TCR alpha.

The same sample was also used in a study of T cells expressing NK-cell markers. Per that study: It was from sorted CD3+CD56+NKG2C+, CD3+CD56+NKG2C- and CD3+CD56-NKG2C+ T cells that TCR beta repertoires came. Out of eight donors sequenced, seven tested HCMV-seropositive and the remaining one seronegative.

V is TRBV7-8 and J is TRBJ2-1; 9 positions agree with TRBD1. Sequencing was done on a sample of CD8+ T cells sorted from blood. This clonotype was sampled from a woman aged 18-30 years in good health. CDR3 DNA sequence: TGTGCCAGCAGCCCCCGGACAGGGGTCTCCTACAATGAGCAGTTCTTC. Translation gives CASSPRTGVSYNEQFF.